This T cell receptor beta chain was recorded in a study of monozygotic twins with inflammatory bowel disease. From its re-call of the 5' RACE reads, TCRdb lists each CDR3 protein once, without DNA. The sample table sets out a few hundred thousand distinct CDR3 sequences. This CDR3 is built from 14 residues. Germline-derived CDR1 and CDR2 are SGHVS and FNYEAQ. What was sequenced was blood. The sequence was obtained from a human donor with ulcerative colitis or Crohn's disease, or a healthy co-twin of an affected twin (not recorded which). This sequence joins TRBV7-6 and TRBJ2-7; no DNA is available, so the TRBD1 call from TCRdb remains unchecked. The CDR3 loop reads CASSNRDRGYEQYF.